Described below is a single T cell receptor (beta chain) sequence and its context. The sample originates from a study of T cells in Graves' hyperthyroidism and ophthalmopathy. RNA transcripts yielded amplified TCR beta CDR3 regions. HTBI primers were employed in a first-round RT-PCR of the TCR CDR3. Each CDR3 protein is one row after TCRdb ran MiXCR on the multiplex PCR reads. The sample lists 500,000 to 750,000 distinct CDR3 sequences; 15% to 18% were seen once. CDR3 length: 14 amino acids. CDR1 is MNHGY and CDR2 is SVAAGI in the germline V gene. V lost 4 bases to trimming and J lost 4 bases; unmatched junction nucleotides: 7.

Material: blood. The chain recombines TRBV6-9 with TRBJ2-7, with 7 bases fitting TRBD1. The source of this sequence is a woman aged 25 to 39 with Graves' hyperthyroidism. The CDR3 sequence is CASSFSGTDYEQYF. The CDR3 DNA is TGTGCCAGCAGTTTTTCCGGGACAGATTACGAGCAGTACTTC.